This T cell receptor beta chain was identified during a study of response to subunit inactivated influenza vaccine. Study-level points and caveats: Authors suggested seasonal influenza vaccinations each recruit few new T cells.

Deletions cut 5 bases from V and 3 bases from J, with 13 bases between. The CDR3 runs to 15 residues. Germline lookup yields CDR1 KGHSH and CDR2 LQKENI. This clonotype was counted many times. Its specificity is not known. TCRdb ran MiXCR on the RT-PCR reads and lists one entry per CDR3 protein. This table has about 780,000 distinct CDR3 sequences, roughly 18% appearing once. Source: PBMCs from blood, taken approximately 5 days after vaccination. This sequence originates from a man between 50 and 59 years old who received an inactivated influenza vaccine. V and J are TRBV18 and TRBJ2-2; TRBD1 might be the D (5 bases). The CDR3 here is CASSEGDQYTGELFF. For the CDR3, the DNA is TGTGCCAGCTCAGAAGGGGATCAGTACACCGGGGAGCTGTTTTTT.